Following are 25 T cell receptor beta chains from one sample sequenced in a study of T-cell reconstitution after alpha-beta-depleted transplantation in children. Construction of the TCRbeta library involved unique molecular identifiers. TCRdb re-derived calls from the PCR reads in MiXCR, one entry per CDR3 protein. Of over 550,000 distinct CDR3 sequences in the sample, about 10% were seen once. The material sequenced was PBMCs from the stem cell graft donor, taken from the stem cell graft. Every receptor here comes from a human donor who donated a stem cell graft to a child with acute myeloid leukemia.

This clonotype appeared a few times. Written as DNA, the CDR3 is TGTGCCAGCAGTGAAGAGAGGTTATCCTCTGGGGCCAACGTCCTGACTTTC. It is translated as CASSEERLSSGANVLTF. This sequence joins TRBV25-1 and TRBJ2-6; D not certain. Trimming removed 2 bases at V and 0 bases at J, with 11 bases between. CDR3 length equals 17 residues. From germline, CDR1 is MGHDK and CDR2 SYGVNS.

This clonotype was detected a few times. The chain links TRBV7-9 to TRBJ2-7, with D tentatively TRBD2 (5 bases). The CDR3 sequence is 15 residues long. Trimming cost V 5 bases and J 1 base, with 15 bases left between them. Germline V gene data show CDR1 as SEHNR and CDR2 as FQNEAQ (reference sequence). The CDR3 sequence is CASSREGSTSYEQYF. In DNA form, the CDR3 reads TGTGCCAGCAGCAGAGAAGGGAGTACGTCCTACGAGCAGTACTTC. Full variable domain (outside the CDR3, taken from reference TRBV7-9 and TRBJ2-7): DTGVSQNPRHKITKRGQNVTFRCDPISEHNRLYWYRQTLGQGPEFLTYFQNEAQLEKSRLLSDRFSAERPKGSFSTLEIQRTEQGDSAMYLCASSREGSTSYEQYFGPGTRLTVT.

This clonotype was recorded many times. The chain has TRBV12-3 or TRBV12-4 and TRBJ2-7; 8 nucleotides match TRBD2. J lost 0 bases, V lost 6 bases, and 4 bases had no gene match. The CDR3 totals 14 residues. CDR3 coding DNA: TGTGCCAGCAGAACGACTAGCGCCTCCTACGAGCAGTACTTC. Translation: CASRTTSASYEQYF.

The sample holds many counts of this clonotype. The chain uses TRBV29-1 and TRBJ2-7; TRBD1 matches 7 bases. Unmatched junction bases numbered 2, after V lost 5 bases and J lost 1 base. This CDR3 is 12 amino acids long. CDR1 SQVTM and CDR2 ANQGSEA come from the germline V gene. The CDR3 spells CSVRTGSYEQYF. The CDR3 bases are TGCAGCGTTCGGACAGGTTCCTACGAGCAGTACTTC.

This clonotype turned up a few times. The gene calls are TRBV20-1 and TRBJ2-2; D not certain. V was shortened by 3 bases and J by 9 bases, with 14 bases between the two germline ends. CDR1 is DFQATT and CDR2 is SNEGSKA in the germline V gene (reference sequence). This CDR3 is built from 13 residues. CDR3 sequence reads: CSASYDLGRELFF. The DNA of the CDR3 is TGCAGTGCTAGTTACGACTTGGGAAGGGAGCTGTTTTTT.

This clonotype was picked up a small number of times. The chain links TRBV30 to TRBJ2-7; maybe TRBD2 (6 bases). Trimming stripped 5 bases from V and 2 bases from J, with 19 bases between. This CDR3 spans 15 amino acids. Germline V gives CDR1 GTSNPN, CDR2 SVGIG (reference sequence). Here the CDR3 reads CAWDARLVGTYEQYF. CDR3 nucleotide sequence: TGTGCCTGGGATGCGAGACTAGTCGGCACCTACGAGCAGTACTTC. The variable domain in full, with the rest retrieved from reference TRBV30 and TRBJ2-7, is SQTIHQWPATLVQPVGSPLSLECTVEGTSNPNLYWYRQAAGRGLQLLFYSVGIGQISSEVPQNLSASRPQDRQFILSSKKLLLSDSGFYLCAWDARLVGTYEQYFGPGTRLTVT.

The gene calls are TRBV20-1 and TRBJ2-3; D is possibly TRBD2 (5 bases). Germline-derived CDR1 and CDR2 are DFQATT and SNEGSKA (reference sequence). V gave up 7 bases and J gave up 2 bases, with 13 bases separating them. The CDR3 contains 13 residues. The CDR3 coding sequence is TGCAGTGTTTGGACTGCCCTCACAGATACGCAGTATTTT. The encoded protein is CSVWTALTDTQYF.

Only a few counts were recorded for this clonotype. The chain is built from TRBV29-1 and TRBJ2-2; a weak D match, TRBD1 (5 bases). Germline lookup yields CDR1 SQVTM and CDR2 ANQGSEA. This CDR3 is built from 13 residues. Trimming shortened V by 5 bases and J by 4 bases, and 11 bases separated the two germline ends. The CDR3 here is CSVSRGSTGELFF. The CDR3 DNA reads TGCAGCGTTTCTAGGGGTAGCACCGGGGAGCTGTTTTTT.

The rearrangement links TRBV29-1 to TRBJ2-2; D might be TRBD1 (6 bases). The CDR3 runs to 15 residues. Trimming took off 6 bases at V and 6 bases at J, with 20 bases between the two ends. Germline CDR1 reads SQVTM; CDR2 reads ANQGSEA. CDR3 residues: CSVWIRSWGPGELFF. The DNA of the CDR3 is TGCAGCGTCTGGATAAGGTCGTGGGGGCCCGGGGAGCTGTTTTTT.

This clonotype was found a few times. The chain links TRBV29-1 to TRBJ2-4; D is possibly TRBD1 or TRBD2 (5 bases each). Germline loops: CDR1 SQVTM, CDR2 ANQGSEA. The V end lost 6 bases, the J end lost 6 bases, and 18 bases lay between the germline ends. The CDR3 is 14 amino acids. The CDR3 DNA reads TGCAGCGTCACACGACAGTCCGGGGCAAACATTCAGTACTTC. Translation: CSVTRQSGANIQYF.

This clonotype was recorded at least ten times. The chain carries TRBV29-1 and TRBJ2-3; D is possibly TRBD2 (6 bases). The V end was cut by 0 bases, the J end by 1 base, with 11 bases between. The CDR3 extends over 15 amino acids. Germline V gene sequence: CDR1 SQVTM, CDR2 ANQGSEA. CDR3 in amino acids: CSVEDPQRGTDTQYF. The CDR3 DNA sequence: TGCAGCGTTGAAGATCCCCAGCGGGGCACAGATACGCAGTATTTT.

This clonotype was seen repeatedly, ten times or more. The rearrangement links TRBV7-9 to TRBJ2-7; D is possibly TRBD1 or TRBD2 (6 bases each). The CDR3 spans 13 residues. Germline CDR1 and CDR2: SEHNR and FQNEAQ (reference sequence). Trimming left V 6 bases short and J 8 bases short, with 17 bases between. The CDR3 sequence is CASRHAQGGKQYF. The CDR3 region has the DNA TGTGCCAGCAGACACGCCCAAGGGGGGAAGCAGTACTTC.

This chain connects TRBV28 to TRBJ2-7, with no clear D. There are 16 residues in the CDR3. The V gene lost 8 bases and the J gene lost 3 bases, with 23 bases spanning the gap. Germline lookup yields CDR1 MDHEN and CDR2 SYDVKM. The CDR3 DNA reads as TGTGCCAGCGGCCCGGGTGGTGCGGTATCTATCTACGAGCAGTACTTC. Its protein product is CASGPGGAVSIYEQYF. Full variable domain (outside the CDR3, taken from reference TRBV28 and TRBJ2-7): DVKVTQSSRYLVKRTGEKVFLECVQDMDHENMFWYRQDPGLGLRLIYFSYDVKMKEKGDIPEGYSVSREKKERFSLILESASTNQTSMYLCASGPGGAVSIYEQYFGPGTRLTVT.

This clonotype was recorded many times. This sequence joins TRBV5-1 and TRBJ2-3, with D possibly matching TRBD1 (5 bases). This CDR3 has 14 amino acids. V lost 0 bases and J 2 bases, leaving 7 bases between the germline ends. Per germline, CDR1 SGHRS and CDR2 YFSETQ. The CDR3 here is CASSLEGPTDTQYF. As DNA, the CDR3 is TGCGCCAGCAGCTTGGAGGGGCCCACAGATACGCAGTATTTT. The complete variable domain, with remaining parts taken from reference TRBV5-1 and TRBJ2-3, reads KAGVTQTPRYLIKTRGQQVTLSCSPISGHRSVSWYQQTPGQGLQFLFEYFSETQRNKGNFPGRFSGRQFSNSRSEMNVSTLELGDSALYLCASSLEGPTDTQYFGPGTRLTVL.

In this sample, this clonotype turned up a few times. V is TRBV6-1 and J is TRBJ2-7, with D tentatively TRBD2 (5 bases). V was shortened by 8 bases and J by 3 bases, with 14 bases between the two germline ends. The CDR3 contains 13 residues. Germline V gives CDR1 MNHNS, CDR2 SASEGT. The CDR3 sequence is CASGSGSHYEQYF. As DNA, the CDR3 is TGTGCCAGCGGAAGCGGTTCCCACTACGAGCAGTACTTC.

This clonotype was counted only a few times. CDR3 nucleotide sequence: TGTGCCAGCAGCCAAGGGGGTGGACTAGCGGGACCGGGAGCCAAAAACATTCAGTACTTC. Its translation is CASSQGGGLAGPGAKNIQYF. This chain links TRBV4-2 with TRBJ2-4; 12 nucleotides agree with TRBD2. Germline CDR1 reads LGHNA; CDR2 reads YNFKEQ. With V trimmed by 1 base and J by 0 bases, 10 bases remained unmatched. CDR3 length equals 20 residues.

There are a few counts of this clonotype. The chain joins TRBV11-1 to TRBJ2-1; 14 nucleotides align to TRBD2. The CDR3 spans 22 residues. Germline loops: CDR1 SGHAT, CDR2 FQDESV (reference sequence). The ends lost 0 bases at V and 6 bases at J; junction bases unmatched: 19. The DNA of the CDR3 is TGTGCCAGCAGCTTAGCTGCCCAAGGACTAGCGGGAGGTCGACCTCTGCGCAATGAGCAGTTCTTC. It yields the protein CASSLAAQGLAGGRPLRNEQFF. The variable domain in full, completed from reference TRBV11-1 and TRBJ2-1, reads EAEVAQSPRYKITEKSQAVAFWCDPISGHATLYWYRQILGQGPELLVQFQDESVVDDSQLPKDRFSAERLKGVDSTLKIQPAELGDSAMYLCASSLAAQGLAGGRPLRNEQFFGPGTRLTVL.

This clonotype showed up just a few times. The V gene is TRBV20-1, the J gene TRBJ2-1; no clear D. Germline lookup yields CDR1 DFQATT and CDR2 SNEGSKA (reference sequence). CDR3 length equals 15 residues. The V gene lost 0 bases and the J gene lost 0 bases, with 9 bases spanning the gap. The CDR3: CSARERLDSYNEQFF. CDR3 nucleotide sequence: TGCAGTGCTAGAGAACGACTGGACTCCTACAATGAGCAGTTCTTC.

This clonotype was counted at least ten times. In nucleotides, the CDR3 is TGCGCCAGCAGCCAAGATATAGCGGGAGCTGGAGATACGCAGTATTTT. It yields the protein CASSQDIAGAGDTQYF. The genes are TRBV4-3 and TRBJ2-3, with 9 bases lining up with TRBD2. CDR1 LGHNA and CDR2 YSLEER come from the germline V gene. This CDR3 comprises 16 residues. The V gene end was trimmed by 0 bases and the J gene end by 5 bases; junction bases not matched to a gene: 6.

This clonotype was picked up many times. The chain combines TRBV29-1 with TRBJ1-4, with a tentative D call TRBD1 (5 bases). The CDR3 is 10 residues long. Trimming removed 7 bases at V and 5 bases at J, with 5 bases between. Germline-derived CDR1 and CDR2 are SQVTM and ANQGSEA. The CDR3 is CSAGNEKLFF. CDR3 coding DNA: TGCAGCGCAGGGAATGAAAAACTGTTTTTT.

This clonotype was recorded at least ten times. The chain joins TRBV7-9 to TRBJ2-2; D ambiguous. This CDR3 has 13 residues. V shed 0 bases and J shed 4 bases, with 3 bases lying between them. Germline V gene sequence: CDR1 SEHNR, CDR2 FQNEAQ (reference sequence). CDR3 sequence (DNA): TGTGCCAGCAGCTTAGCGGGCACCGGGGAGCTGTTTTTT. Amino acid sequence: CASSLAGTGELFF.

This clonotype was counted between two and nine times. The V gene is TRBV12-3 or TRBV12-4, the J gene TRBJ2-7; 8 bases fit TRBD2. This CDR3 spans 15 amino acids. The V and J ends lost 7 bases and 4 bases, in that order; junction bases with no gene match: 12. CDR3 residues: CASTNAGLGLYEQYF. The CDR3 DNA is TGTGCCAGCACCAACGCGGGACTAGGGTTGTACGAGCAGTACTTC.

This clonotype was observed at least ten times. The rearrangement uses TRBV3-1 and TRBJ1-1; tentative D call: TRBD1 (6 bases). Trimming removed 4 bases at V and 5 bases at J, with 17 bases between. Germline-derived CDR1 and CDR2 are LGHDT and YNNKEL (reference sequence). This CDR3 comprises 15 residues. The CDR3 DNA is TGTGCCAGCAGCCCCCCGAGGGGGGCCCGTACTGAAGCTTTCTTT. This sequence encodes CASSPPRGARTEAFF.

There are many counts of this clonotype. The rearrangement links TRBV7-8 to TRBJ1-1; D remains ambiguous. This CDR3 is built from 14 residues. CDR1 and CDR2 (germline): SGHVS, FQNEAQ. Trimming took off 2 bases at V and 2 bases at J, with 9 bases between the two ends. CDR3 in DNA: TGTGCCAGCAGCTTAAGGGCCTTCAACACTGAAGCTTTCTTT. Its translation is CASSLRAFNTEAFF.

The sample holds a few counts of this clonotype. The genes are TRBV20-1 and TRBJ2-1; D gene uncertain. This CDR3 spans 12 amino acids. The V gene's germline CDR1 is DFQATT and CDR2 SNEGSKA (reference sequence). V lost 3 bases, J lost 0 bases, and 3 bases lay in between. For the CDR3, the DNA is TGCAGTGCTAGCCTCTCCTACAATGAGCAGTTCTTC. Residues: CSASLSYNEQFF.